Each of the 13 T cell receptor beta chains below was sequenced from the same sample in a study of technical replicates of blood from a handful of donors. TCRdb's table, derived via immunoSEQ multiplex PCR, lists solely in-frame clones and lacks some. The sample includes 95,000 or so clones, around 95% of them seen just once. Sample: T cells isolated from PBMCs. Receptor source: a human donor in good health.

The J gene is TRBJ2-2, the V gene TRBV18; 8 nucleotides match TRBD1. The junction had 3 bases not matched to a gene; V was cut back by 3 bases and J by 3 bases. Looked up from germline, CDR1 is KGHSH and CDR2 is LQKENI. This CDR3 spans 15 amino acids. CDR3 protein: CASSPGTGHTGELFF. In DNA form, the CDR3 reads TGTGCCAGCTCACCCGGGACAGGACACACCGGGGAGCTGTTTTTT.

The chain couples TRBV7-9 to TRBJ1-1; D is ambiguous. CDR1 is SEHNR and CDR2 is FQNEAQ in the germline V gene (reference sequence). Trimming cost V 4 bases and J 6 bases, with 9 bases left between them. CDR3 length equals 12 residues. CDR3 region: CASSSGVAEAFF. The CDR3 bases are TGTGCCAGCAGCTCTGGAGTGGCTGAAGCTTTCTTT.

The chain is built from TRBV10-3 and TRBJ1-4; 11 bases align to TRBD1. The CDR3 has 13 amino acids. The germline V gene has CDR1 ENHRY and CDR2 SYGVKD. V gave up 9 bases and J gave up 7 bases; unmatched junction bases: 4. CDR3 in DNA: TGTGCCATAGGACAGGGGGCGTTTGAAAAACTGTTTTTT. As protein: CAIGQGAFEKLFF.

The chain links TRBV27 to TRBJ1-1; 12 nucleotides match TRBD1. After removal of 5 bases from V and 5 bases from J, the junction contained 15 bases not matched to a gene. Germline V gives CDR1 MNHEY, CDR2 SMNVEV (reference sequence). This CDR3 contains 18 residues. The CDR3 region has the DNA TGTGCCAGCAGTCGCGCCTCGGGACAGGGGGCGCTGGAAACTGAAGCTTTCTTT. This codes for CASSRASGQGALETEAFF.

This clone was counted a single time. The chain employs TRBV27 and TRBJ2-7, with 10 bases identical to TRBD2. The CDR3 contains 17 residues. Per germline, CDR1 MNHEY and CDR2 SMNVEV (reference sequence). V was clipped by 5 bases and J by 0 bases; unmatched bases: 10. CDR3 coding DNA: TGTGCCAGCAGTCCCTTACTACTAGCGGGATTCTCCTACGAGCAGTACTTC. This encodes CASSPLLLAGFSYEQYF.

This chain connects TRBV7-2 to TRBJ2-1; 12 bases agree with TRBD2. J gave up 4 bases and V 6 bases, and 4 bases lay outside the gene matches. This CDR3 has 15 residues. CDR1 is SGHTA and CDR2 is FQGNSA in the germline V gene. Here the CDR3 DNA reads TGTGCCAGCAGGACGGGACTAGCGGGTTACAATGAGCAGTTCTTC. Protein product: CASRTGLAGYNEQFF.

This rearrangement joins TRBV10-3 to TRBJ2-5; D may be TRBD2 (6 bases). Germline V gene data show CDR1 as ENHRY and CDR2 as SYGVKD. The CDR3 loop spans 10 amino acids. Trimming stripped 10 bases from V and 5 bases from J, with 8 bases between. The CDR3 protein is CASGEETQYF. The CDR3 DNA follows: TGTGCCAGCGGGGAGGAGACCCAGTACTTC.

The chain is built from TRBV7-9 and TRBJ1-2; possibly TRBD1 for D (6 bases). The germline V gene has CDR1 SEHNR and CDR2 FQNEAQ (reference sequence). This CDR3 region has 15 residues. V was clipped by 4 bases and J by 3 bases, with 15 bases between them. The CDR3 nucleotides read TGTGCCAGCAGCTCTGAGGGGGTGCATTACTATGGCTACACCTTC. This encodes CASSSEGVHYYGYTF.

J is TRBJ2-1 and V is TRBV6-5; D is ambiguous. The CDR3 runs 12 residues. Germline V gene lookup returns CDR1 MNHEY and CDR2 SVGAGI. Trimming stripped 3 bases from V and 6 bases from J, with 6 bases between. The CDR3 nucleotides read TGTGCCAGCAGTTATAATTTCAATGAGCAGTTCTTC. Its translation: CASSYNFNEQFF.

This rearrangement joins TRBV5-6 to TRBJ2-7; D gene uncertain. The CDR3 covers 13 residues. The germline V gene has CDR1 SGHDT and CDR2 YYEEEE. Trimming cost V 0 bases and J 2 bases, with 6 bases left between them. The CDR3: CASSLGTPYEQYF. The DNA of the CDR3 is TGTGCCAGCAGCTTGGGTACACCCTACGAGCAGTACTTC.

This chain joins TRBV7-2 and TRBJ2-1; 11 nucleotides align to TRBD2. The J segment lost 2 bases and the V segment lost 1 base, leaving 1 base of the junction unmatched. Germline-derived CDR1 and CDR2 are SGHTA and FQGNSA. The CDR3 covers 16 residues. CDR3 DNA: TGTGCCAGCAGCTTAGAGGGACTAGCGGCCTACAATGAGCAGTTCTTC. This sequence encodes CASSLEGLAAYNEQFF.

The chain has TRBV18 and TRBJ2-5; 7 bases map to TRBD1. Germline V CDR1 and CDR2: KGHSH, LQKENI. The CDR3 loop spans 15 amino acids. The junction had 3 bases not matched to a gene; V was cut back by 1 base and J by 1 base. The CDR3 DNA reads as TGTGCCAGCTCACCACGTGGACAGGTCCAAGAGACCCAGTACTTC. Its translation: CASSPRGQVQETQYF.

DNA for the CDR3: TGTGCCAGCAGTTATATCGGGACTAGTTACGAGCAGTACTTC. Translation: CASSYIGTSYEQYF. The V gene is TRBV6-5, the J gene TRBJ2-7; 8 nucleotides line up with TRBD2. Germline-derived CDR1 and CDR2 are MNHEY and SVGAGI. V lost 3 bases to trimming and J lost 4 bases; unmatched junction nucleotides: 5. This CDR3 is built from 14 residues.